This T cell receptor beta chain derives from a study of blood T cell repertoires in COVID-19 (dated by TCRdb to between 2020 and 2021). Some background on the complete study: Collaborator samples came from the United States, Italy and Spain and covered acute and convalescent phases of COVID-19. The material from the prospective study consisted of cDNA or gDNA derived from T cells, B-cell-depleted T cells, or PBMCs. Subjects who had been exposed to COVID-19, were actively infected with it, or had recovered from it provided the deeply sampled blood TCRbeta repertoires that made up the dataset. The repertoires were made available in a free public database intended to serve as a resource for research on the immune response to SARS-CoV-2. The samples were drawn from two sources: the first 160 participants of the ongoing ImmuneRACE study, and 1,200 or so subjects contributed by 6 global collaborators. A de-identified subject ID, COVID-19 status, age in years and sex were almost always included in the sample metadata. Where available, HLA class I and class II types were obtained from metadata supplied by the sample provider rather than from assay-based typing.

Study-wide conclusions, independent of this receptor: The amount of clinical and demographic metadata varied by source and participant and was provided uncurated.

Participants in the prospective study were aged about 18 to 95 years, lived in about two dozen United States geographic areas, and enrolled through a virtual design. In the prospective study, cohorts were assigned on the basis of participant-reported clinical history obtained from a screening survey and a study questionnaire. ImmuneRACE Cohort 3 recovered participants were defined by two consecutive negative NP/OP PCR tests, healthcare professional clearance, or symptom resolution. In the prospective study, mobile phlebotomists collected whole blood, serum and a nasopharyngeal or oropharyngeal swab from each participant. Participants in the prospective study had the option to provide additional blood draws and questionnaires over a 2-month period. Before DNA extraction, prospective study blood samples were shipped either frozen or at room temperature. This clone has just one count. The antigen it recognizes is unknown. Base qualities are not provided; no much larger clone lies one nucleotide away.

TCRbeta CDR3 regions were amplified from genomic DNA by means of the immunoSEQ Assay, a bias-controlled multiplex PCR. For the original study's pipeline: Nucleated cell counts per sample were estimated from amplification of reference gene primers within the assay. Sequence reads were collapsed and filtered to measure the absolute abundance of every unique TCRbeta CDR3 rearrangement. For each sample, productive Simpson clonality was calculated by taking the square root of Simpson's diversity index across productive rearrangements. TCRdb took this table from immuneACCESS and kept in-frame rearrangements with V and J called. Such tables lack part of the clones; where checked against another copy, unresolved V genes explain under half of the gap, and the rest is unexplained. That table furnishes V, J and clone size, whereas the DNA furnished D and trimming. The sample table shows a few hundred thousand clones, and roughly 85% are seen once. The ten largest account for under 2.5% of the sample.

Sequences SQVTM (CDR1) and ANQGSEA (CDR2) are obtained from the germline V gene. The CDR3 starts with the cysteine, ends with the phenylalanine, and has 16 residues. The DNA shown is the 48-base CDR3, in frame from base 1. V lost 1 base and J lost 2 bases, and the count of bases not matched to a germline gene is 8. Sequences were obtained from PBMCs or T cells enriched from blood (not recorded which). The receptor chain draws on TRBV29-1 and TRBJ1-2, with TRBD1 matching 9 junction bases. The receptor comes from a woman aged 45-59 years who had recovered from COVID-19. This receptor carries the CDR3 CSVEGGWGTGNYGYTF. The DNA sequence is TGCAGCGTTGAAGGAGGTTGGGGGACAGGGAACTATGGCTACACCTTC.